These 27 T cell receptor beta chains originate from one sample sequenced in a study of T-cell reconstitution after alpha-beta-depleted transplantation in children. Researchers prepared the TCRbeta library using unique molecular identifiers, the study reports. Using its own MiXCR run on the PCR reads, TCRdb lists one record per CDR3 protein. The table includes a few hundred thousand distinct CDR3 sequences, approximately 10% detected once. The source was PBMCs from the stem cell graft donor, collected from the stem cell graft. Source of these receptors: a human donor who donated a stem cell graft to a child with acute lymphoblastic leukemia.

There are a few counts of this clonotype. The CDR3 DNA follows: TGTGCCAGCAGCTTATGGGAAGACGAAAAACTGTTTTTT. Translation gives CASSLWEDEKLFF. The rearrangement joins TRBV7-2 to TRBJ1-4; D unresolved. This CDR3 is built from 13 residues. CDR1 SGHTA and CDR2 FQGNSA come from the germline V gene. V was shortened by 2 bases and J by 8 bases, with 9 bases between the two germline ends.

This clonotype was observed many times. The DNA for the CDR3 is TGTGCCTGGAGTGACCCCGGACTAGCTATCAATGAGCAGTTCTTC. This encodes CAWSDPGLAINEQFF. The genes are TRBV30 and TRBJ2-1, with 8 positions matching TRBD2. Trimming took 1 base from V and 6 from J; bases not matched to a gene: 8. This CDR3 region has 15 residues. CDR1 is GTSNPN, CDR2 SVGIG, per germline (reference sequence).

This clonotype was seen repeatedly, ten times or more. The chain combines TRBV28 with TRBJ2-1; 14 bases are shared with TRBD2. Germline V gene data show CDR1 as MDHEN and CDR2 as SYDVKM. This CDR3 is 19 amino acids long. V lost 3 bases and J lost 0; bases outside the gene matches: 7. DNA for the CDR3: TGTGCCAGCAGTTTTCGGCGACTAGCGGGAGGGATCTCCTACAATGAGCAGTTCTTC. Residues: CASSFRRLAGGISYNEQFF.

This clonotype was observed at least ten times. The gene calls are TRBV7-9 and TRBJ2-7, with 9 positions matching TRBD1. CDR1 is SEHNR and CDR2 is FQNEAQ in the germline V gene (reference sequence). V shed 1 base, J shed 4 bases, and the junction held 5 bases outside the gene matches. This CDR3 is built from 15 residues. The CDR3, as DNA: TGTGCCAGCAGCTTAGAGGGACAGGGACTTTACGAGCAGTACTTC. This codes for CASSLEGQGLYEQYF.

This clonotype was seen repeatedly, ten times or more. Written as DNA, the CDR3 is TGTGCCAGCAGGCCACCGCCGGCTGGACTAGCGGGAGGGCCACGGCCAGATACGCAGTATTTT. Its translation is CASRPPPAGLAGGPRPDTQYF. J is TRBJ2-3 and V is TRBV28; TRBD2 aligns across 15 bases. Germline V gene data show CDR1 as MDHEN and CDR2 as SYDVKM. This CDR3 is 21 amino acids long. The junction had 20 bases not matched to a gene; V was cut back by 6 bases and J by 4 bases.

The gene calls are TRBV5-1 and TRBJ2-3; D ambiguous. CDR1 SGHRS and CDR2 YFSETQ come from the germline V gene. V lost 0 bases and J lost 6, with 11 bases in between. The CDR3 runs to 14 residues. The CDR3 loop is CASSLGVAEDTQYF. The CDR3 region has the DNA TGCGCCAGCAGCTTGGGAGTGGCGGAGGATACGCAGTATTTT.

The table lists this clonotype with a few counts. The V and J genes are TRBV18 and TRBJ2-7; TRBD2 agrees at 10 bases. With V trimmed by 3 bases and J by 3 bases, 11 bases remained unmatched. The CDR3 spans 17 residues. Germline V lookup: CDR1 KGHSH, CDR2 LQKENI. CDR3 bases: TGTGCCAGCTCACCGTTCCTAGCGGGAGTTCCAGGCTACGAGCAGTACTTC. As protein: CASSPFLAGVPGYEQYF.

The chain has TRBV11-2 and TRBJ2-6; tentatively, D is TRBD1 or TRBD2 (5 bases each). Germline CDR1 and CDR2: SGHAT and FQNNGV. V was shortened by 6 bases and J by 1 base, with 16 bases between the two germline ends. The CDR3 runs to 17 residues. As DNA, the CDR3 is TGTGCCAGCAGTCCCGATGTATGGGGGTCTGGGGCCAACGTCCTGACTTTC. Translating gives CASSPDVWGSGANVLTF.

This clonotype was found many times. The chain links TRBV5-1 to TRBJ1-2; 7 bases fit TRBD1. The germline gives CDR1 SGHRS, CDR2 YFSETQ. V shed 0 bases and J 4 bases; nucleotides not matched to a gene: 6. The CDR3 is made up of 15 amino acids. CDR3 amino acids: CASSLAATGLYGYTF. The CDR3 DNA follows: TGCGCCAGCAGCTTGGCCGCGACAGGGCTCTATGGCTACACCTTC.

CDR3 amino acids: CASSSVGLAGGKDTQYF. In DNA form, the CDR3 reads TGTGCCAGCAGCTCAGTGGGGCTAGCGGGAGGTAAAGATACGCAGTATTTT. V is TRBV7-2 and J is TRBJ2-3, with 11 positions matching TRBD2. V lost 4 bases to trimming and J lost 5 bases; unmatched junction nucleotides: 11. Germline V gene lookup returns CDR1 SGHTA and CDR2 FQGNSA. CDR3 length: 17 amino acids. The full variable domain, in which reference TRBV7-2 and TRBJ2-3 provide the parts outside the CDR3, is GAGVSQSPSNKVTEKGKDVELRCDPISGHTALYWYRQSLGQGLEFLIYFQGNSAPDKSGLPSDRFSAERTGGSVSTLTIQRTQQEDSAVYLCASSSVGLAGGKDTQYFGPGTRLTVL.

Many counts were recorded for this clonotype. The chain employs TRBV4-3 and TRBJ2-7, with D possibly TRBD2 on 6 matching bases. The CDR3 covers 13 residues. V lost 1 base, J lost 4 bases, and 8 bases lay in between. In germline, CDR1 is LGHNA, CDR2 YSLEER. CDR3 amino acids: CASSQGRVYEQYF. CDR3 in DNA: TGCGCCAGCAGCCAAGGGAGGGTTTACGAGCAGTACTTC.

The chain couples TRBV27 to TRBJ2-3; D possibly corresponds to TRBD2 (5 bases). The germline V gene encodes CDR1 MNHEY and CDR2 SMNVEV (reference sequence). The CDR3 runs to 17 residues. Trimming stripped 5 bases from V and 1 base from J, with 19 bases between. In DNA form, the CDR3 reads TGTGCCAGCAGTACCGCCGTGCCAGTCGGGGGCACAGATACGCAGTATTTT. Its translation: CASSTAVPVGGTDTQYF.

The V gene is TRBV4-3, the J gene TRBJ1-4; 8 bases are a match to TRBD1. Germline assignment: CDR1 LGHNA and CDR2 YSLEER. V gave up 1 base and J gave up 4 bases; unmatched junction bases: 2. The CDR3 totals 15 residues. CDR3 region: CASSQGQGFNEKLFF. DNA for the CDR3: TGCGCCAGCAGCCAAGGACAGGGGTTTAATGAAAAACTGTTTTTT.

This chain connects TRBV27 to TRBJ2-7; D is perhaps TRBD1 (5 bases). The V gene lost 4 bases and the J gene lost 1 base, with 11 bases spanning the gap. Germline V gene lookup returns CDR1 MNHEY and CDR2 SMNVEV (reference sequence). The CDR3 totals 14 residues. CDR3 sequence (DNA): TGTGCCAGCAGTTCGGAAGGGGCGTCCTACGAGCAGTACTTC. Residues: CASSSEGASYEQYF.

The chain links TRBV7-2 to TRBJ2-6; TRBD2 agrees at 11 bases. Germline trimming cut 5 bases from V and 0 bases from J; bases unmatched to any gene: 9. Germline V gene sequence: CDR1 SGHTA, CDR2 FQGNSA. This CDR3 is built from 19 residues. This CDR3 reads CASSRKLAGADSGANVLTF. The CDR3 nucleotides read TGTGCCAGCAGCCGAAAACTAGCGGGGGCCGACTCTGGGGCCAACGTCCTGACTTTC.

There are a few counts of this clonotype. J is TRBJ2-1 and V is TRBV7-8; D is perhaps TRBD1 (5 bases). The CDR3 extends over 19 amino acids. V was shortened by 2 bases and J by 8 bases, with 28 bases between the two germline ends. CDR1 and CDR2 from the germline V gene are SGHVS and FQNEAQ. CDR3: CASSLSPPLTARPSHEQFF. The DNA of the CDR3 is TGTGCCAGCAGCTTAAGCCCCCCCCTGACAGCCCGGCCCTCCCATGAGCAGTTCTTC.

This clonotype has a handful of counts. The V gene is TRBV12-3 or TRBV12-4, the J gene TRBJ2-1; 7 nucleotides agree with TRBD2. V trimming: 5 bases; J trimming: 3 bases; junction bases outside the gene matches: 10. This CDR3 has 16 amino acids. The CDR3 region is CASSKGDGRFYNEQFF. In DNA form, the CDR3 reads TGTGCCAGCAGTAAAGGGGACGGGAGGTTCTACAATGAGCAGTTCTTC.

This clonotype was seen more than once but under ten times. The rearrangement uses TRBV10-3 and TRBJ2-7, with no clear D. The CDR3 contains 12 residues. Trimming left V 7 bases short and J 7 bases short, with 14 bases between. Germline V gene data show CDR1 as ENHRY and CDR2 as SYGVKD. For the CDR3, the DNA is TGTGCCATCAACCGCGGTATTGGAGAGCAGTACTTC. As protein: CAINRGIGEQYF.

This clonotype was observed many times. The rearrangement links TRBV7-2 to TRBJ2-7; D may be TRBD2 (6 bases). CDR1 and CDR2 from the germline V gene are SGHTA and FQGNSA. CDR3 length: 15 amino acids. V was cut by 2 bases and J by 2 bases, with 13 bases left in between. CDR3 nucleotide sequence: TGTGCCAGCAGCTTAATTGGACTAACCCCCTACGAGCAGTACTTC. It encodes CASSLIGLTPYEQYF.

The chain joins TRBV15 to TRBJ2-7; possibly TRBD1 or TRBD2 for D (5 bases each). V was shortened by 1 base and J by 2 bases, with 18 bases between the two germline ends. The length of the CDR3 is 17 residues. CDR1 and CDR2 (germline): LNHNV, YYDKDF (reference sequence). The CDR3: CATSRGYDEGSPYEQYF. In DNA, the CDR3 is TGTGCCACCAGCAGAGGGTATGACGAGGGGAGCCCCTACGAGCAGTACTTC.

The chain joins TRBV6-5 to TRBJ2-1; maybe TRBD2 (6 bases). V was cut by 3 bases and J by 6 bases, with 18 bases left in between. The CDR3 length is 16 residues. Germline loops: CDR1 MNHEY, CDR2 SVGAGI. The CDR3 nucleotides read TGTGCCAGCAGTTATTCCCCGGACTACCCCACCAATGAGCAGTTCTTC. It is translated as CASSYSPDYPTNEQFF.

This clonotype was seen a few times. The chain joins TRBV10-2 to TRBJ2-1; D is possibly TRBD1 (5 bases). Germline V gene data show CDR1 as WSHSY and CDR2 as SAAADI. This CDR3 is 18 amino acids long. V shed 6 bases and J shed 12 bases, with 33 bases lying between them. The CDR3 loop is CASSFGPQRGGYNDGQFF. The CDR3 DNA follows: TGCGCCAGCAGCTTCGGGCCCCAAAGGGGCGGCTACAATGATGGGCAGTTCTTC.

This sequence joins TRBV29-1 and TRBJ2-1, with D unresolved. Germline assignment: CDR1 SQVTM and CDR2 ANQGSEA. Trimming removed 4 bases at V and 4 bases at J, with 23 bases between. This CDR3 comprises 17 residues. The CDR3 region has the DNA TGCAGCGTTGCCCGTCCCTCTCCTCTTCTAGGATACAATGAGCAGTTCTTC. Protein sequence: CSVARPSPLLGYNEQFF.

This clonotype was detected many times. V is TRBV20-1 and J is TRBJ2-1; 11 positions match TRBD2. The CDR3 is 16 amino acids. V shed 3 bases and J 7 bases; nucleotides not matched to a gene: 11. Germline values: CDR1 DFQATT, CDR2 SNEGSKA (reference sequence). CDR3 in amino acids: CSARSTSGIGRNEQFF. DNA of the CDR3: TGCAGTGCTAGGTCGACTAGCGGGATAGGAAGGAATGAGCAGTTCTTC.

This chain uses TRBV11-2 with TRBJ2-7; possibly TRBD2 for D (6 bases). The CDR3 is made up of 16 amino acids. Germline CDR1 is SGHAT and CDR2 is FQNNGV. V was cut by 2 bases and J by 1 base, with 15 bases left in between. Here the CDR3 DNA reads TGTGCCAGCAGCTTACACGGCGGGGTCAGTTCCTACGAGCAGTACTTC. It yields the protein CASSLHGGVSSYEQYF.

In DNA form, the CDR3 reads TGTGCCAGCAGTATTACAGGGGGGATCACTGAAGCTTTCTTT. As protein: CASSITGGITEAFF. This sequence joins TRBV12-3 or TRBV12-4 and TRBJ1-1; 8 nucleotides line up with TRBD1. This CDR3 is 14 amino acids long. V was clipped by 5 bases and J by 4 bases; unmatched bases: 6.

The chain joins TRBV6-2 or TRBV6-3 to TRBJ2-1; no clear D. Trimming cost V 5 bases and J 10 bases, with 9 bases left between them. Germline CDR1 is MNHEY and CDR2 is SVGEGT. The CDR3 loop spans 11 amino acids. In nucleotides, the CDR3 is TGTGCCAGCAGTCGATATTGGGAGCAGTTCTTC. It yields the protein CASSRYWEQFF.